This section outlines one T cell receptor beta chain sequence together with its context. Its antigen is still unknown. This entry comes from a study of regulatory T cells in long-lasting Graves disease. The study, taken as a whole, reports: Persistent disease preferred TRBV28, TRBJ1-2 and TRBJ2-5; new disease, TRBV20-1 and TRBJ2-1.

Time point given: newly diagnosed GD, antithyroid drugs for less than 3 months. Preparation of the TCR library used RNA extracted from PBMCs. Guidelines of the American Thyroid Association were used to diagnose Graves' disease. The CDR3 has 14 amino acids. Germline loops: CDR1 MNHEY, CDR2 SVGAGI. Trimming removed 0 bases from V and 7 bases from J; junction bases left unmatched: 0. Arm-PCR of CDR3 regions with iRepertoire HTBI primers generated TCR beta libraries. Source study methods: Looking across samples, the authors found under 70 TRBV and 14 to 15 TRBJ segments. TCRdb used MiXCR to reprocess the multiplex PCR reads, holding one entry per CDR3 protein. For this entry, the V and J calls and clone size follow TCRdb and not the study's own pipeline. Of approximately 390,000 distinct CDR3 sequences in the sample, roughly 17% were seen once. The sample was also reused in another study, on T cells in Graves' hyperthyroidism and ophthalmopathy. Turning to that study: HTBI primers drove first-round RT-PCR of the TCR CDR3.

The rearrangement links TRBV6-5 to TRBJ1-2; 12 nucleotides align to TRBD1. The sample was peripheral blood mononuclear cells (PBMCs), taken at new diagnosis, from a patient treated with antithyroid drugs. The sequence was collected from a woman aged 18-35 years with Graves disease. CDR3 amino acids: CASSYSGQGAGYTF. DNA of the CDR3: TGTGCCAGCAGTTACTCGGGACAGGGGGCTGGCTACACCTTC.